This TCR beta chain was found in a study of monozygotic twins with inflammatory bowel disease. Study-level results: The data gave no support to a single strong IBD-associated signal or clonotype.

This CDR3 contains 13 residues. Germline CDR1 reads SGHTA; CDR2 reads FQGNSA. About this clonotype: Antigen specificity is unknown.

cDNA was produced in eight separate reactions per sample. Researchers used template switching to add UMIs featuring a 6-nucleotide sample barcode. One entry per CDR3 protein, without DNA, is what TCRdb gives after re-calling the 5' RACE reads. The sample totals some 160,000 distinct CDR3 sequences; its top ten clones hold around 7.2%. Specimen: blood. V is TRBV7-2 and J is TRBJ2-3. This sequence was found in a human donor with ulcerative colitis or Crohn's disease, or a healthy co-twin of an affected twin (not recorded which). The CDR3 spells CASSPLGKDTQYF.